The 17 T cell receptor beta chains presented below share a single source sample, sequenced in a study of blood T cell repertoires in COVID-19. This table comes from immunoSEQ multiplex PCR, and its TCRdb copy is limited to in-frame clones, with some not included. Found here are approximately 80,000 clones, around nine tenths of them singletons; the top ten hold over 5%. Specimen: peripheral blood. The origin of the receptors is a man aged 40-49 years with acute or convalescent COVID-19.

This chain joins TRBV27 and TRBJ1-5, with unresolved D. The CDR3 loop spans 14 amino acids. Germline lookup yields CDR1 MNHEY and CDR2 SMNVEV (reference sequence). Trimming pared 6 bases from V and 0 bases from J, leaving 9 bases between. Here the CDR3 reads CASREVASNQPQHF. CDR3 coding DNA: TGTGCCAGCAGGGAGGTAGCTAGCAATCAGCCCCAGCATTTT.

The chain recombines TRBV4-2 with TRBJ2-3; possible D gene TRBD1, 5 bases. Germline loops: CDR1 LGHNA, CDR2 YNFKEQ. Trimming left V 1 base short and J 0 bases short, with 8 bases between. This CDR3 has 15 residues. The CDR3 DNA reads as TGTGCCAGCAGCCAAGGGGGCGTTAGCACAGATACGCAGTATTTT. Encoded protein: CASSQGGVSTDTQYF.

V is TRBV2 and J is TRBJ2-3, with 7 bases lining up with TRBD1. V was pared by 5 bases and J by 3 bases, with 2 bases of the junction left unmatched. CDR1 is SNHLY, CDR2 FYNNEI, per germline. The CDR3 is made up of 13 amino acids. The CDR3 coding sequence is TGTGCCAGCAGTCGGGACAGTACAGATACGCAGTATTTT. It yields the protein CASSRDSTDTQYF.

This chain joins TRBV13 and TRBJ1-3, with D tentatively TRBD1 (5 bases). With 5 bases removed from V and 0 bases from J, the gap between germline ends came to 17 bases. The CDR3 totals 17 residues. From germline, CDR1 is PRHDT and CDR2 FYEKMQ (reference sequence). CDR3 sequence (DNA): TGTGCCAGCAGCGCCCGACAGAAACTGAGCTCTGGAAACACCATATATTTT. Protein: CASSARQKLSSGNTIYF.

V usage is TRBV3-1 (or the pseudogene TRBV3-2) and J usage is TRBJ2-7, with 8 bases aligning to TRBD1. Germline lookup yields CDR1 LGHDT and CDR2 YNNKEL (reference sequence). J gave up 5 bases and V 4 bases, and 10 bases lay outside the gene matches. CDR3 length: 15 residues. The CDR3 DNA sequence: TGTGCCAGCAGCCTTTTAAGCAGGGGGCTCGACGAGCAGTACTTC. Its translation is CASSLLSRGLDEQYF.

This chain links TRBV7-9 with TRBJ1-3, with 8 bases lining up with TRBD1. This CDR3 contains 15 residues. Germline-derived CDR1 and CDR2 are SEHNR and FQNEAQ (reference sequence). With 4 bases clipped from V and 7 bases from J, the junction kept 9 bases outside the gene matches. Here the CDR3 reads CASSYGQGEGNTIYF. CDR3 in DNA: TGTGCCAGCAGCTACGGACAGGGCGAGGGTAACACCATATATTTT.

The CDR3 spells CAISESIGTRQDQPQHF. Written as DNA, the CDR3 is TGTGCCATCAGTGAGTCGATAGGGACACGTCAAGATCAGCCCCAGCATTTT. The chain joins TRBV10-3 to TRBJ1-5; possible D gene TRBD1, 6 bases. Trimming stripped 0 bases from V and 5 bases from J, with 17 bases between. This CDR3 region has 17 residues. From germline, CDR1 is ENHRY and CDR2 SYGVKD.

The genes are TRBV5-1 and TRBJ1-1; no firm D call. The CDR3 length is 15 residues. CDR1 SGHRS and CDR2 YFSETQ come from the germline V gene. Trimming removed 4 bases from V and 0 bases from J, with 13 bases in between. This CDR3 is CASSPETPMNTEAFF. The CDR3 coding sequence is TGCGCCAGCAGCCCCGAGACACCAATGAACACTGAAGCTTTCTTT.

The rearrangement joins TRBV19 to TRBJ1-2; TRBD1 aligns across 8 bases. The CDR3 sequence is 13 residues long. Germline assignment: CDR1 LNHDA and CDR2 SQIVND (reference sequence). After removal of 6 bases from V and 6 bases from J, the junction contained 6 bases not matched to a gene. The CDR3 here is CASRGQGADGYTF. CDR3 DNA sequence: TGTGCCAGTAGGGGCCAGGGGGCGGATGGCTACACCTTC.

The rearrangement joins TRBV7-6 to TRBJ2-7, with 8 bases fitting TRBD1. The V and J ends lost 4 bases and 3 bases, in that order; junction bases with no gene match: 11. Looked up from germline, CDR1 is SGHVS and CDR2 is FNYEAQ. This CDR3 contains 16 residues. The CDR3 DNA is TGTGCCAGCAGCTCATCCCGGCGGGGACAGGACTACGAGCAGTACTTC. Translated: CASSSSRRGQDYEQYF.

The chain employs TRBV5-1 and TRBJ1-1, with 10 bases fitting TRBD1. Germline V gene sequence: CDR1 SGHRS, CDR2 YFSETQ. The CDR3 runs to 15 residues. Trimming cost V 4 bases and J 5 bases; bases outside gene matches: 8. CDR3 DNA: TGCGCCAGCAGCGCCGGACAGGGGGTTGGGACTGAAGCTTTCTTT. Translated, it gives CASSAGQGVGTEAFF.

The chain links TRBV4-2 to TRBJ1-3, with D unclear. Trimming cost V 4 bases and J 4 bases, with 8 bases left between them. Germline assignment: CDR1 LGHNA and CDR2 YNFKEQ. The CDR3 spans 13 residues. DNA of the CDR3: TGTGCCAGCAGCCGCGGAAGGGGAAACACCATATATTTT. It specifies CASSRGRGNTIYF.

The CDR3 sequence: CASSLTGGRGQETQYF. DNA for the CDR3: TGTGCCAGCAGCTTAACAGGGGGCAGAGGCCAAGAGACCCAGTACTTC. The chain is built from TRBV7-6 and TRBJ2-5; 9 bases map to TRBD1. CDR3 length equals 16 residues. V was pared by 2 bases and J by 1 base, with 5 bases of the junction left unmatched. Germline loops: CDR1 SGHVS, CDR2 FNYEAQ.

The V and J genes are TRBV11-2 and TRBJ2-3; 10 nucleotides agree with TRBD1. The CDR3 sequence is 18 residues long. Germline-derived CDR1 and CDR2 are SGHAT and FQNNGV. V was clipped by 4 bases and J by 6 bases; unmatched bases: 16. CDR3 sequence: CASSSRSPWTGGADTQYF. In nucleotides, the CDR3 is TGTGCCAGCAGCTCGCGGTCACCTTGGACAGGGGGAGCCGATACGCAGTATTTT.

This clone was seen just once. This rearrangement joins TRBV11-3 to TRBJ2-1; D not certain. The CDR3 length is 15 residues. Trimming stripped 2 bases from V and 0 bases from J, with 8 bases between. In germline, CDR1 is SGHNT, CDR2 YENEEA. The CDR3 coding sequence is TGTGCCAGCAGCTTACGCACCGGCTCCTACAATGAGCAGTTCTTC. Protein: CASSLRTGSYNEQFF.

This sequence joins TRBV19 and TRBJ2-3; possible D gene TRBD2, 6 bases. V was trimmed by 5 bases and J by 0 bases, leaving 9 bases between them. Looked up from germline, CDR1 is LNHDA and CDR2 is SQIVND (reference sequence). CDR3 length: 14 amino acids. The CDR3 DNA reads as TGTGCCAGTAGTCTTAGCGGCAGCACAGATACGCAGTATTTT. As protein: CASSLSGSTDTQYF.

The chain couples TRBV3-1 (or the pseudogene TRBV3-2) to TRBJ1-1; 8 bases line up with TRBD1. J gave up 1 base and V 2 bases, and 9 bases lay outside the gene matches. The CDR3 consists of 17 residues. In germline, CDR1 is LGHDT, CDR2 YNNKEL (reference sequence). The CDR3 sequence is CASSQILAGGENTEAFF. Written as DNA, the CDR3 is TGTGCCAGCAGCCAAATTTTAGCAGGGGGCGAGAACACTGAAGCTTTCTTT.